This TCR beta chain was profiled in a study of OX40 agonist ivuxolimab in advanced cancers. Study as a whole: Intravenous ivuxolimab at 0.01 to 10 mg/kg was given to patients every 2 weeks. Study-level results: The 0.1-3.0 mg/kg partial responders had among the lowest clonal expansion. Also present in some nonresponders was a low level of normalized T-cell clonal expansion.

The table came from immunoSEQ multiplex PCR; TCRdb's copy has only in-frame clones and leaves some out. The table lists 70,000 to 90,000 clones, about 89% of them singletons, with around 0.4% in the top ten. This clone is a singleton in its sample. The antigen is unknown. This CDR3 is 14 amino acids long. V shed 5 bases, J shed 3 bases, and the junction held 3 bases outside the gene matches. Germline loops: CDR1 SEHNR, CDR2 FQNEAQ (reference sequence). The sequence derives from an adult with an advanced solid tumor such as melanoma, head and neck, liver or kidney cancer. V is TRBV7-9 and J is TRBJ1-2; 10 nucleotides align to TRBD1. Sequenced material: CD4+ or CD8+ T cells sorted from blood, taken in a trial of the OX40 agonist ivuxolimab. CDR3 loop: CASSTGTGDYGYTF. The DNA of the CDR3 is TGTGCCAGCAGCACTGGGACAGGGGACTATGGCTACACCTTC.